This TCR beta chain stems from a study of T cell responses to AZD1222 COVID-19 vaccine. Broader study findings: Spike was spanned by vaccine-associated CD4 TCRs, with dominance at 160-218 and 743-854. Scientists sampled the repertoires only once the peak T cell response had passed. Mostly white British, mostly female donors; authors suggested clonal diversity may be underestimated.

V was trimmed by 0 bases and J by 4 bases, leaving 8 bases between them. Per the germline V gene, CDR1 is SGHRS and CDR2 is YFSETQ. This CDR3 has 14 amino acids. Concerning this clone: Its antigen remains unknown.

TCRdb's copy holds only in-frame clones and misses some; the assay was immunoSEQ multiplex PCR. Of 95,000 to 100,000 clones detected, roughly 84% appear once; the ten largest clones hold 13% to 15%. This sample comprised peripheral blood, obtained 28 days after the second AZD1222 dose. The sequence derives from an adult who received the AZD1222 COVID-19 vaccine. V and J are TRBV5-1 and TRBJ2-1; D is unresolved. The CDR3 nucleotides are TGCGCCAGCAGCTTGGCTATGTCTTACAATGAGCAGTTCTTC. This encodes CASSLAMSYNEQFF.